A single sample gave rise to the 13 T cell receptor beta chains below, sequenced in a study of cytomegalovirus exposure and HLA in healthy donors. TCRdb's copy holds only in-frame clones and misses some; the assay was immunoSEQ multiplex PCR. The profile covers 260,000 or so clones, with about 90% appearing a single time and approximately 3% taken by the ten largest. The specimen sequenced was PBMCs. Receptors originate from a woman younger than 45 in good health and CMV-seronegative.

The CDR3 loop reads CASKGTSGIDTQYF. The CDR3, as DNA: TGTGCCAGCAAGGGGACTAGCGGGATCGATACGCAGTATTTT. The rearrangement joins TRBV28 to TRBJ2-3; 13 bases match TRBD2. V trimming: 7 bases; J trimming: 6 bases; junction bases outside the gene matches: 4. The germline V gene has CDR1 MDHEN and CDR2 SYDVKM. The CDR3 is 14 residues long.

The chain has TRBV6-1 and TRBJ1-5, with 10 nucleotides matching TRBD1. The trim removed 3 bases at V and 5 bases at J, leaving 10 bases unmatched. Looked up from germline, CDR1 is MNHNS and CDR2 is SASEGT. The CDR3 spans 17 residues. Written as DNA, the CDR3 is TGTGCCAGCAGTGACGACGAGACAGGGGGCTGGGATCAGCCCCAGCATTTT. It codes for CASSDDETGGWDQPQHF.

DNA of the CDR3: TGCGCCAGCAGCTTGGGGGTCCAGGGTATCACTGAAGCTTTCTTT. The encoded protein is CASSLGVQGITEAFF. The chain uses TRBV5-1 and TRBJ1-1; a weak D match, TRBD1 (5 bases). Trimming shortened V by 0 bases and J by 4 bases, and 13 bases separated the two germline ends. Germline CDR1 reads SGHRS; CDR2 reads YFSETQ. The CDR3 extends over 15 amino acids.

This chain connects TRBV29-1 to TRBJ2-7; D unresolved. The germline gives CDR1 SQVTM, CDR2 ANQGSEA. The CDR3 is 15 residues long. V was trimmed by 4 bases and J by 1 base, leaving 17 bases between them. DNA for the CDR3: TGCAGCGTTGCTTCCTTCAACAACCCTTCCTACGAGCAGTACTTC. Translating gives CSVASFNNPSYEQYF.

The rearrangement uses TRBV7-9 and TRBJ1-2; D is ambiguous. Trimming took off 1 base at V and 3 bases at J, with 12 bases between the two ends. This CDR3 comprises 15 residues. Germline-derived CDR1 and CDR2 are SEHNR and FQNEAQ (reference sequence). The CDR3 bases are TGTGCCAGCAGCTTAGACTTGAATATCCACTATGGCTACACCTTC. This gives the protein CASSLDLNIHYGYTF.

The chain carries TRBV5-4 and TRBJ1-1; D remains ambiguous. V lost 4 bases to trimming and J lost 5 bases, with 18 bases between them. The CDR3 totals 15 residues. Germline V gene data show CDR1 as SGHNT and CDR2 as YYREEE (reference sequence). The CDR3 is CASSLAAAIGTEAFF. CDR3 sequence (DNA): TGTGCCAGCAGCCTGGCCGCGGCGATTGGGACTGAAGCTTTCTTT.

This clone appeared a single time. The chain has TRBV25-1 and TRBJ2-2; TRBD1 agrees at 11 bases. Unmatched junction bases numbered 4, after V lost 2 bases and J lost 5 bases. Germline-derived CDR1 and CDR2 are MGHDK and SYGVNS. This CDR3 spans 16 amino acids. The CDR3 nucleotides are TGTGCCAGCAGTGAAGCGGGGACAGGGGGAACCGGGGAGCTGTTTTTT. Its translation is CASSEAGTGGTGELFF.

The chain has TRBV4-3 and TRBJ2-7; D unclear. Trimming removed 0 bases at V and 5 bases at J, with 5 bases between. The germline CDR1 and CDR2 sequences are LGHNA and YSLEER. There are 12 residues in the CDR3. Written as DNA, the CDR3 is TGCGCCAGCAGCCAAGAGGGTAACGAGCAGTACTTC. It encodes CASSQEGNEQYF.

CDR3 region: CASSLDGGTSGELFF. DNA for the CDR3: TGTGCCAGCAGCTTAGATGGGGGGACCTCCGGGGAGCTGTTTTTT. V is TRBV7-2 and J is TRBJ2-2, with D possibly matching TRBD2 (6 bases). Trimming pared 1 base from V and 6 bases from J, leaving 12 bases between. The CDR3 consists of 15 residues. From germline, CDR1 is SGHTA and CDR2 FQGNSA.

The chain has TRBV5-1 and TRBJ2-2; TRBD2 is a possible D gene (6 bases). The CDR3 covers 15 residues. Germline V gives CDR1 SGHRS, CDR2 YFSETQ. The germline V and J ends were trimmed by 7 bases and 4 bases, with 17 bases remaining between them. CDR3 in DNA: TGCGCCAGCGGCGGGCAACTAGCTACCACCGGGGAGCTGTTTTTT. Residues: CASGGQLATTGELFF.

The chain has TRBV7-8 and TRBJ2-5; the D gene is possibly TRBD2 (6 bases). Trimming took off 7 bases at V and 2 bases at J, with 20 bases between the two ends. Germline V gene data show CDR1 as SGHVS and CDR2 as FQNEAQ. The CDR3 loop spans 16 amino acids. The CDR3: CASTSPRRERQETQYF. The CDR3 DNA reads TGTGCCAGCACCTCGCCCCGGCGGGAACGTCAAGAGACCCAGTACTTC.

Only one count was recorded for this clone. The junction differs from germline at one of its ends, possibly a read error. The rearrangement uses TRBV9 and TRBJ2-4; the D gene could be TRBD1 or TRBD2 (5 bases each). Germline CDR1 is SGDLS and CDR2 is YYNGEE. The CDR3 sequence is 13 residues long. The DNA of the CDR3 is TGTGCCAGCAGCGCGAACCAGTTGGGGCACCAGCGGTTC. Protein: CASSANQLGHQRF. Full variable domain (outside the CDR3, taken from reference TRBV9 and TRBJ2-4): DSGVTQTPKHLITATGQRVTLRCSPRSGDLSVYWYQQSLDQGLQFLIQYYNGEERAKGNILERFSAQQFPDLHSELNLSSLELGDSALYFCASSANQLGHQRFGAGTRLSVL.

The rearrangement uses TRBV6-6 and TRBJ2-1; D unclear. V was pared by 2 bases and J by 8 bases, with 7 bases between. Looked up from germline, CDR1 is MNHNY and CDR2 is SVGAGI (reference sequence). The CDR3 consists of 12 residues. This CDR3 is CASSYVQHEQFF. The DNA for the CDR3 is TGTGCCAGCAGTTACGTACAGCATGAGCAGTTCTTC.